Listed here are 5 T cell receptor beta chains from one sample, sequenced in a study of control samples from healthy donors and cancer patients. Profiling relied on immunoSEQ multiplex PCR, and the TCRdb table lists in-frame clones only, not all of them. The sample shows 150,000 to 160,000 clones, around 96% of them seen only once. Source material: blood. The receptors here all came from a man aged 35-49 years in good health.

The genes are TRBV20-1 and TRBJ1-4; D uncertain. This CDR3 is 10 amino acids long. Trimming removed 2 bases at V and 14 bases at J, with 9 bases between. Germline assignment: CDR1 DFQATT and CDR2 SNEGSKA (reference sequence). CDR3 nucleotide sequence: TGCAGTGCTAGAAGTATTGGGCTGTTTTTT. Protein product: CSARSIGLFF.

This rearrangement joins TRBV28 to TRBJ1-2; 9 bases line up with TRBD1. The V gene end was trimmed by 9 bases and the J gene end by 7 bases; junction bases not matched to a gene: 12. This CDR3 has 14 amino acids. The germline gives CDR1 MDHEN, CDR2 SYDVKM. The CDR3 region is CASDRGQGLGGYTF. CDR3 sequence (DNA): TGTGCCAGTGACCGGGGACAGGGTCTGGGTGGCTACACCTTC.

To note about this clone: The same CDR3 arises from other DNA sequences in this sample as well. The chain couples TRBV27 to TRBJ2-7; D is possibly TRBD1 (6 bases). The CDR3 has 15 residues. Trimming cost V 2 bases and J 0 bases, with 11 bases left between them. CDR1 and CDR2 from the germline V gene are MNHEY and SMNVEV (reference sequence). DNA of the CDR3: TGTGCCAGCAGTTTAGGGGGCAGGGGCTCCTACGAGCAGTACTTC. This translates into CASSLGGRGSYEQYF.

The chain links TRBV29-1 to TRBJ2-5; 7 positions match TRBD1. The CDR3 consists of 15 residues. The germline V gene has CDR1 SQVTM and CDR2 ANQGSEA. J lost 1 base, V lost 4 bases, and 9 bases had no gene match. The CDR3 sequence: CSVGLIGTAQETQYF. The CDR3 DNA reads as TGCAGCGTTGGGTTAATCGGGACAGCCCAAGAGACCCAGTACTTC.

This clone has a handful of counts. The chain uses TRBV28 and TRBJ1-1; D ambiguous. The CDR3 length is 15 residues. Germline V gene data show CDR1 as MDHEN and CDR2 as SYDVKM. V was pared by 7 bases and J by 1 base, with 16 bases between. The CDR3 loop reads CASTSSSGGNTEAFF. Here the CDR3 DNA reads TGTGCCAGCACCTCATCGTCCGGCGGGAACACTGAAGCTTTCTTT.